This paragraph covers one T cell receptor (beta chain) sequence. Its specificity is not known. The data are from a study of graft-versus-host responses after intestinal transplantation. Study-wide background: Grafts were multivisceral, liver-intestinal, or isolated intestinal. The whole recipient group had anti-thymocyte globulin induction followed by tacrolimus and steroids for around 3 years. Regarding the study as a whole: Researchers found peak circulating GvH clone levels linked to early post-transplant HvG declines. Allografts of one patient group, those with graft-donor T cell macrochimerism, had high graft-versus-host to host-versus-graft clonal ratios.

Data came from immunoSEQ multiplex PCR; TCRdb stores just in-frame clones and leaves some out. The table has roughly 130,000 clones, about nine tenths seen once; the top ten hold approximately 0.2%. The source material was unstimulated CD4+ T cells sorted from spleen or lymph node cells, sampled before intestinal transplant. The TCR originated in a human donor who received an intestinal transplant.

The DNA for the CDR3 is TGCAGCCTGGCAGTCAAAAACATTCAGTACTTC. It translates to CSLAVKNIQYF. The chain carries TRBV20-1 and TRBJ2-4; no clear D gene. Germline V gene lookup returns CDR1 DFQATT and CDR2 SNEGSKA (reference sequence). CDR3 length: 11 amino acids.